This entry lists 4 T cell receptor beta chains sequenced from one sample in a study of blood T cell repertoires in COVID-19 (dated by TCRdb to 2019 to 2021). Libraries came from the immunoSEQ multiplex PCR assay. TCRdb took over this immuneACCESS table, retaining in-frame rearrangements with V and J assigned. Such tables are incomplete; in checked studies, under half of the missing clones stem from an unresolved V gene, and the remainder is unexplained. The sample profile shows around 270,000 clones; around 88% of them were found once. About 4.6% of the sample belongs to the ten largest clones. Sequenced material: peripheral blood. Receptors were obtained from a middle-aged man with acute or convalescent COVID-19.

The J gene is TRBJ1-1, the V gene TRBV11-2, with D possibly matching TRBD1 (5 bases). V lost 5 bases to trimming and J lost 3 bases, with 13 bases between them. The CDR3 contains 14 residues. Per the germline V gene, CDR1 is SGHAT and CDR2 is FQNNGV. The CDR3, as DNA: TGTGCCAGCAGCCTTATGGAGGGGTACACTGAAGCTTTCTTT. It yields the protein CASSLMEGYTEAFF.

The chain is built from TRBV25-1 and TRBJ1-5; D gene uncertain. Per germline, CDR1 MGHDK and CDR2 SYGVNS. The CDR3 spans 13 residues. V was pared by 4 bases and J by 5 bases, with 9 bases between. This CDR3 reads CASSGGWDQPQHF. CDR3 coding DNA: TGTGCCAGCAGTGGCGGGTGGGATCAGCCCCAGCATTTT. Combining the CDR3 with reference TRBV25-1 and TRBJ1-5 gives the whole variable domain EADIYQTPRYLVIGTGKKITLECSQTMGHDKMYWYQQDPGMELHLIHYSYGVNSTEKGDLSSESTVSRIRTEHFPLTLESARPSHTSQYLCASSGGWDQPQHFGDGTRLSIL.

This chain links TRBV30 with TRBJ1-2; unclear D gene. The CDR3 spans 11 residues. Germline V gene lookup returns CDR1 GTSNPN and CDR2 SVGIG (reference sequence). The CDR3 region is CARQRDYGYTF. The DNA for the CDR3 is TGTGCTCGGCAGCGGGACTATGGCTACACCTTC.

The CDR3: CASSLGGTGTDTQYF. The DNA for the CDR3 is TGTGCCAGCAGCTTGGGCGGGACAGGGACAGATACGCAGTATTTT. The rearrangement uses TRBV5-5 and TRBJ2-3; 9 nucleotides agree with TRBD1. Germline V gene sequence: CDR1 SGHKS, CDR2 YYEKEE (reference sequence). Trimming took 0 bases from V and 3 from J; bases not matched to a gene: 2. The CDR3 has 15 amino acids. The full variable domain, rest sourced from reference TRBV5-5 and TRBJ2-3, is DAGVTQSPTHLIKTRGQQVTLRCSPISGHKSVSWYQQVLGQGPQFIFQYYEKEERGRGNFPDRFSARQFPNYSSELNVNALLLGDSALYLCASSLGGTGTDTQYFGPGTRLTVL.